The present T cell receptor (beta chain) was sequenced within a study of CD8+CD57+ T cells in acquired aplastic anemia. Study-wide background: DNA recovered from sorted CD4+ and CD8+ cells had a mean of around 3.3 ug. Researchers reported that healthy donors averaged about 10.8 million reads for CD4+ cells. General study findings and limits: A significant difference in CD8+ Simpson's diversity between patients and controls was not found.

This clonotype was counted at least ten times. The antigen remains unidentified. Germline-derived CDR1 and CDR2 are SGDLS and YYNGEE. V gave up 2 bases and J gave up 4 bases, with 12 bases separating them. The CDR3 totals 14 residues. TCR beta VDJ and CDR3 were profiled, and genomic DNA was the template. A single record per CDR3 protein comes from TCRdb applying MiXCR to the reads. The data contain fewer than 150,000 distinct CDR3 sequences, more than 40% of them singletons. The chain joins TRBV9 to TRBJ1-2; D ambiguous. Sequenced material: sorted CD4+, CD8+, or CD8+CD57+ T cells (not recorded which) from PBMCs. The receptor's source is a human donor in good health, serving as a control. The CDR3 DNA reads as TGTGCCAGCAGCGTGCAACAGTCTCCCTATGGCTACACCTTC. It is translated as CASSVQQSPYGYTF.